Sequencing of this T cell receptor beta chain was carried out in a study of shared clonotypes between healthy human individuals. Assay: immunoSEQ multiplex PCR; the TCRdb copy retains only in-frame clones and omits some. This table holds roughly 1,600,000 clones, approximately 98.5% found once. Trimming at V came to 7 bases and at J to 6 bases, leaving 2 bases not matched to a gene. Germline CDR1 reads SQVTM; CDR2 reads ANQGSEA. The CDR3 consists of 12 residues. Findings of the study overall: Relative to clonotypes present in all four donors, those not shared had lower generation probabilities. With a few donors compared, roughly 5% of naive CD4 clonotypes were shared.

About this clone: Its antigen is currently unknown.

The sample comprised naive CD4+ T cells sorted from blood. Subset: CD45RA+ positively selected. The V call is TRBV29-1, the J call TRBJ1-4; 10 bases are shared with TRBD1. This receptor was obtained from a man aged 25 to 45 in good health. The CDR3 DNA is TGCAGCGCCGGGACAGGGGATGAAAAACTGTTTTTT. Encoded protein: CSAGTGDEKLFF.